This TCR beta chain is drawn from a study of shared clonotypes between healthy human individuals. About the research overall: CD8 memory received one plate per donor, CD8 naive two, CD4 memory three and CD4 naive three.

V lost 0 bases and J lost 6, with 15 bases in between. Germline V gene lookup returns CDR1 SGHTA and CDR2 FQGNSA. The CDR3 runs to 16 residues. Assay: immunoSEQ multiplex PCR; the TCRdb copy retains only in-frame clones and omits some. The table records about 2,500,000 clones, around 94% of them present only once. This chain links TRBV7-2 with TRBJ2-1; D gene uncertain. The TCR originated in a young man in good health. The specimen was naive CD4+ T cells sorted from blood. Subset of the sample: CD45RA+ positively selected. CDR3 sequence reads: CASSLALIEVGNEQFF. The DNA for the CDR3 is TGTGCCAGCAGCTTAGCCCTTATCGAGGTTGGCAATGAGCAGTTCTTC. Using reference TRBV7-2 and TRBJ2-1 for the parts outside the CDR3, the full variable domain is GAGVSQSPSNKVTEKGKDVELRCDPISGHTALYWYRQSLGQGLEFLIYFQGNSAPDKSGLPSDRFSAERTGGSVSTLTIQRTQQEDSAVYLCASSLALIEVGNEQFFGPGTRLTVL.